This is a list of T cell receptor beta chains from one sample in a study of blood T cell repertoires in COVID-19. TCRdb's table, derived via immunoSEQ multiplex PCR, lists solely in-frame clones and lacks some. The repertoire has about 300,000 clones, about nine tenths of them found once; the top ten carry 10%. Material for sequencing was PBMCs or T cells enriched from blood (not recorded which). Every receptor here comes from a woman in her late teens or twenties who had recovered from COVID-19. Each CDR3 is given without its conserved first and last residue. D genes are given only for firm matches.

V gene	J gene	D gene	CDR3 length	CDR3 protein
TRBV30	TRBJ2-5	-	11	AWRGRAQETQY
TRBV10-3	TRBJ1-2	TRBD1	13	AISNRGLANYGYT
TRBV12-3/TRBV12-4	TRBJ1-1	-	9	ASSRSTEAF
TRBV11-2	TRBJ2-1	-	11	ASSRTGLNEQF
TRBV28	TRBJ1-5	-	11	ASRQGNNQPQH
TRBV2	TRBJ2-7	-	9	ASRRLYEQY
TRBV4-2	TRBJ2-5	TRBD1	12	ASSQGTGPETQY
TRBV30	TRBJ1-2	-	11	AWSVHLNYGYT
TRBV7-6	TRBJ2-3	TRBD2	15	ASSQVTPGTSGDTQY
TRBV18	TRBJ2-6	-	13	ASSERLSGANVLT
TRBV15	TRBJ1-2	TRBD1	14	ATSLYGGRGQYGYT
TRBV19	TRBJ1-2	-	9	ASNGVHGYT
TRBV5-4	TRBJ1-3	-	13	ASSSTGSSGNTIY
TRBV3-1/TRBV3-2	TRBJ1-1	TRBD1	13	ASSQAWTGDTEAF
TRBV14	TRBJ1-1	-	13	ASSHIPTGVTEAF
TRBV5-1	TRBJ1-3	TRBD1	14	ASSLDYRDSGNTIY
TRBV4-1	TRBJ2-1	-	15	ASSQGSAARSYNEQF
TRBV28	TRBJ1-1	TRBD1	12	ASSFTGTGNEAF
TRBV3-1/TRBV3-2	TRBJ1-1	-	13	ASSQGSGLNTEAF
TRBV6-1	TRBJ2-7	-	14	ASSEAGAILSYEQY
TRBV3-1/TRBV3-2	TRBJ1-6	TRBD1	16	ASSQATTGAGGNSPLH
TRBV24-1	TRBJ2-2	TRBD1	14	ATSVTGAGNTGELF
TRBV19	TRBJ2-1	TRBD2	13	ASSILAGVPNEQF
TRBV7-7	TRBJ2-2	TRBD1	13	ASSPGTGADGELF
TRBV5-6	TRBJ1-1	-	13	ASSSPGGGNTEAF
TRBV11-2	TRBJ2-7	-	11	ASSPIGMPEQY
TRBV19	TRBJ2-5	TRBD2	15	ASSPRWTSGKQETQY
TRBV5-1	TRBJ1-4	-	14	ASSQLRQTSNEKLF
TRBV18	TRBJ2-7	TRBD1	12	ASSPDRGSYEQY
TRBV15	TRBJ1-2	-	13	ATSKRSGSPNGYT
TRBV7-9	TRBJ2-7	TRBD1	12	ASSPQGASYEQY
TRBV5-8	TRBJ1-1	-	12	ASSFDSRDTEAF
TRBV10-3	TRBJ2-3	-	9	AISGGDTQY
TRBV28	TRBJ1-2	-	13	ASSLWGPGGGGYT
TRBV2	TRBJ2-3	TRBD1	13	ASSETGRGRNTQY
TRBV2	TRBJ1-1	-	12	ASTLGGEGTEAF
TRBV4-2	TRBJ1-2	-	13	ASSQDRGDDYGYT
TRBV12-3/TRBV12-4	TRBJ2-5	TRBD2	11	ASSNTGGETQY
TRBV28	TRBJ2-7	TRBD1	13	ASSSLGRGSNEQY
TRBV3-1/TRBV3-2	TRBJ2-7	-	13	ASSQESHSFYEQY
TRBV5-1	TRBJ1-2	TRBD1	11	ASSLGTVYGYT
TRBV29-1	TRBJ1-1	-	9	SVHTGWWAF
TRBV9	TRBJ1-5	-	12	ASSFGGTNQPQH
TRBV11-2	TRBJ2-1	TRBD2	14	ASSNLAGGPHNEQF
TRBV5-4	TRBJ2-1	-	11	ASSFRDSGEQF
TRBV19	TRBJ2-2	TRBD2	12	ASKRDWNTGELF
TRBV7-9	TRBJ1-2	-	13	ASSLGGDPSYGYT
TRBV4-1	TRBJ1-4	TRBD1	14	ASSQSRGQANEKLF
TRBV5-8	TRBJ1-1	TRBD1	11	ASSMDRVTEAF
TRBV30	TRBJ2-7	TRBD2	14	AWSVGLSGRLYEQY
TRBV29-1	TRBJ1-1	TRBD1	12	SVAPGTGGTEAF